This TCR beta chain was sequenced in a study of STAT5B mutations in CD4+ large granular lymphocyte leukemia. Study-wide context: Among healthy controls, a particular HLA allele went with more CDR3 'QG' motifs. Study-level results: TRBV06-family usage was enriched in top patient clones (8/27) versus controls (2/35).

Sequencing was performed with immunoSEQ multiplex PCR; in TCRdb, only in-frame clones are kept and a portion is missing. Here the sample spans tens of thousands of clones, approximately 69% being singletons. The V gene's germline CDR1 is SEHNR and CDR2 FQNEAQ (reference sequence). V trimming: 0 bases; J trimming: 2 bases; junction bases outside the gene matches: 7. This CDR3 has 16 residues. The sample holds one count of this clone. Its antigen remains unidentified. The source of this sequence is a human donor in good health. The chain recombines TRBV7-9 with TRBJ2-7; 7 bases match TRBD1. Source material: CD4+ T cells from blood buffy coats. CDR3 nucleotide sequence: TGTGCCAGCAGCTTAGCGGAACAGGGGCTACCCTACGAGCAGTACTTC. Its protein is CASSLAEQGLPYEQYF.